The next 14 T cell receptor beta chains were all read from a single sample in a study of blood T cell repertoires in COVID-19. Repertoires were generated with immunoSEQ multiplex PCR, while TCRdb's copy carries only in-frame clones and drops some. The sample yields about 74,000 clones, around 88% seen once. The sample was peripheral blood. These receptors were taken from a woman older than 75 with active or convalescent COVID-19.

The rearrangement joins TRBV27 to TRBJ2-1, with TRBD2 identical over 7 bases. The CDR3 sequence is 15 residues long. V shed 7 bases and J 7 bases; nucleotides not matched to a gene: 13. Germline loops: CDR1 MNHEY, CDR2 SMNVEV (reference sequence). CDR3 in DNA: TGTGCCAGCACCACCCTCTTAGGAGCGGGGAATGAGCAGTTCTTC. Protein: CASTTLLGAGNEQFF.

The genes are TRBV6-6 and TRBJ1-6; tentative D call: TRBD1 (5 bases). With 3 bases removed from V and 7 bases from J, the gap between germline ends came to 10 bases. The CDR3 covers 14 residues. Per the germline V gene, CDR1 is MNHNY and CDR2 is SVGAGI (reference sequence). The CDR3, as DNA: TGTGCCAGCAGTTATCAGGGTCAGAATTCACCCCTCCACTTT. Its translation is CASSYQGQNSPLHF.

The chain links TRBV11-2 to TRBJ2-1; 9 bases line up with TRBD2. With 0 bases clipped from V and 8 bases from J, the junction kept 8 bases outside the gene matches. This CDR3 comprises 16 residues. Germline-derived CDR1 and CDR2 are SGHAT and FQNNGV. CDR3 in amino acids: CASSLERTSVVYEQFF. In DNA, the CDR3 is TGTGCCAGCAGCTTAGAGAGGACTAGCGTCGTTTATGAGCAGTTCTTC.

This chain connects TRBV28 to TRBJ1-5, with TRBD1 matching over 7 bases. The V gene end was trimmed by 5 bases and the J gene end by 6 bases; junction bases not matched to a gene: 7. Germline loops: CDR1 MDHEN, CDR2 SYDVKM. This CDR3 contains 14 residues. Here the CDR3 DNA reads TGTGCCAGCAGTCCAGGGGGTACTGGTCAGCCCCAGCATTTT. This sequence encodes CASSPGGTGQPQHF.

The chain carries TRBV14 and TRBJ2-7; 11 positions agree with TRBD1. The CDR3 spans 14 residues. CDR1 is SGHDN, CDR2 FVKESK, per germline. The V gene end was trimmed by 6 bases and the J gene end by 6 bases; junction bases not matched to a gene: 7. The CDR3 protein is CASSPGTGGFEQYF. As DNA, the CDR3 is TGTGCCAGCAGTCCCGGGACAGGGGGTTTCGAGCAGTACTTC.

The chain links TRBV3-1 (or the pseudogene TRBV3-2) to TRBJ1-1, with TRBD1 identical over 7 bases. There are 15 residues in the CDR3. Germline V gene lookup returns CDR1 LGHDT and CDR2 YNNKEL (reference sequence). Trimming took 3 bases from V and 4 from J; bases not matched to a gene: 8. This CDR3 is CASSQGEAGGTEAFF. The DNA of the CDR3 is TGTGCCAGCAGCCAGGGGGAGGCAGGGGGCACTGAAGCTTTCTTT.

The J gene is TRBJ1-2, the V gene TRBV6-6; D gene uncertain. The length of the CDR3 is 11 residues. Germline V gene data show CDR1 as MNHNY and CDR2 as SVGAGI (reference sequence). V was trimmed by 0 bases and J by 13 bases, leaving 9 bases between them. The DNA of the CDR3 is TGTGCCAGCAGTTACTCGTCCTGGCTCACCTTC. Translating gives CASSYSSWLTF.

The table lists this clone with a count of one. The chain joins TRBV7-2 to TRBJ1-1; 7 positions agree with TRBD1. After removal of 2 bases from V and 4 bases from J, the junction contained 10 bases not matched to a gene. Looked up from germline, CDR1 is SGHTA and CDR2 is FQGNSA. The CDR3 extends over 16 amino acids. CDR3 sequence (DNA): TGTGCCAGCAGCTTACTCCGAGGAGGGGGCGGCACTGAAGCTTTCTTT. It yields the protein CASSLLRGGGGTEAFF.

The table lists this clone with a count of one. This chain connects TRBV4-3 to TRBJ2-1; D is perhaps TRBD1 (7 bases). This CDR3 has 16 amino acids. With 0 bases removed from V and 3 bases from J, the gap between germline ends came to 12 bases. Germline lookup yields CDR1 LGHNA and CDR2 YSLEER. CDR3 loop: CASSQDLQGGYNEQFF. In DNA form, the CDR3 reads TGCGCCAGCAGCCAAGATCTCCAGGGGGGCTACAATGAGCAGTTCTTC.

The chain combines TRBV2 with TRBJ2-2; TRBD1 aligns across 8 bases. CDR3 length equals 15 residues. Germline CDR1 and CDR2: SNHLY and FYNNEI. V trimming: 11 bases; J trimming: 1 base; junction bases outside the gene matches: 9. As DNA, the CDR3 is TGTGCCCGTTCAAGGGGGACAGGGAACACCGGGGAGCTGTTTTTT. Amino acid sequence: CARSRGTGNTGELFF.

This clone turned up a few times. The CDR3 region is CASSRGPSGGQETQYF. CDR3 coding DNA: TGCGCCAGCAGCCGGGGTCCTAGCGGGGGACAAGAGACCCAGTACTTC. The chain employs TRBV5-1 and TRBJ2-5, with TRBD2 identical over 10 bases. The CDR3 is 16 residues long. Germline CDR1 is SGHRS and CDR2 is YFSETQ. With 4 bases clipped from V and 2 bases from J, the junction kept 8 bases outside the gene matches.

The genes are TRBV6-5 and TRBJ1-1; 8 nucleotides line up with TRBD1. Germline trimming cut 4 bases from V and 10 bases from J; bases unmatched to any gene: 5. The germline V gene has CDR1 MNHEY and CDR2 SVGAGI. The CDR3 totals 12 residues. CDR3 nucleotide sequence: TGTGCCAGCAGTTCTACACAGGGGGGAGCTTTCTTT. This encodes CASSSTQGGAFF.

This clone was picked up a small number of times. This chain links TRBV3-1 (or the pseudogene TRBV3-2) with TRBJ1-3; D call uncertain. The V gene's germline CDR1 is LGHDT and CDR2 YNNKEL (reference sequence). With 0 bases removed from V and 7 bases from J, the gap between germline ends came to 4 bases. The CDR3 contains 12 residues. In DNA, the CDR3 is TGTGCCAGCAGCCAAGAAAGCAACACCATATATTTT. Its protein is CASSQESNTIYF.

The table lists this clone with a few counts. The rearrangement links TRBV30 to TRBJ1-2; D ambiguous. Per germline, CDR1 GTSNPN and CDR2 SVGIG (reference sequence). With 5 bases removed from V and 10 bases from J, the gap between germline ends came to 14 bases. CDR3 length: 11 residues. CDR3 in DNA: TGTGCCTGGTCTCAAAAGGAGGACTACACCTTC. Translation gives CAWSQKEDYTF.